The 12 T cell receptor beta chains below come from one sample, sequenced in a study of cytomegalovirus exposure and HLA in healthy donors. Vbeta (60) and Jbeta (13) primers were used in the PCR. Assay: immunoSEQ multiplex PCR; the TCRdb copy retains only in-frame clones and omits some. Of just over 150,000 clones listed, around four fifths were seen once; the top ten hold under 2%. The sample comprised PBMCs. The receptor source for this set is a man in his late teens or twenties in good health and CMV-seronegative.

This sequence joins TRBV28 and TRBJ2-3, with TRBD2 identical over 8 bases. CDR3 length: 15 amino acids. Germline values: CDR1 MDHEN, CDR2 SYDVKM. Losses at the gene ends were 5 bases for V and 9 bases for J; bases not matched to a gene: 13. The DNA of the CDR3 is TGTGCCAGCAGTCCTTCGTCAGCGGGAGAGGGCACGCAGTATTTT. It yields the protein CASSPSSAGEGTQYF. The variable domain in full, completed from reference TRBV28 and TRBJ2-3, reads DVKVTQSSRYLVKRTGEKVFLECVQDMDHENMFWYRQDPGLGLRLIYFSYDVKMKEKGDIPEGYSVSREKKERFSLILESASTNQTSMYLCASSPSSAGEGTQYFGPGTRLTVL.

This clone was picked up one time. V gene TRBV19 combines with J gene TRBJ1-5; 8 nucleotides match TRBD1. Germline V gene lookup returns CDR1 LNHDA and CDR2 SQIVND (reference sequence). The CDR3 totals 14 residues. CDR3 bases: TGTGCGGGAGGGGACAGGAACACCAATCAGCCCCAGCATTTT. As protein: CAGGDRNTNQPQHF.

The chain carries TRBV2 and TRBJ1-4, with D perhaps matching TRBD1 (6 bases). This CDR3 is 15 amino acids long. V shed 10 bases and J shed 5 bases, with 20 bases lying between them. The germline CDR1 and CDR2 sequences are SNHLY and FYNNEI. Written as DNA, the CDR3 is TGTGCCACCCAGGGGTTAGACGGGCGAAATGAAAAACTGTTTTTT. As protein: CATQGLDGRNEKLFF.

The V and J genes are TRBV5-1 and TRBJ2-7; 8 bases are a match to TRBD2. Germline V gene sequence: CDR1 SGHRS, CDR2 YFSETQ. Trimming at V came to 10 bases and at J to 0 bases, leaving 3 bases not matched to a gene. The CDR3 length is 12 residues. CDR3 coding DNA: TGCGCCGGCGGGGGGAACTCCTACGAGCAGTACTTC. This sequence encodes CAGGGNSYEQYF.

The V call is TRBV7-6, the J call TRBJ2-7; D might be TRBD1 (6 bases). CDR1 SGHVS and CDR2 FNYEAQ come from the germline V gene. V dropped 5 bases and J dropped 3 bases, with 14 bases sitting between them. The CDR3 totals 14 residues. The CDR3 DNA reads as TGTGCCAGCAGCCCGCGGACAGCTCACTACGAGCAGTACTTC. Its translation is CASSPRTAHYEQYF.

V and J are TRBV6-5 and TRBJ1-4; unclear D gene. Germline CDR1 and CDR2: MNHEY and SVGAGI. Trimming took 0 bases from V and 3 from J, leaving 11 bases between them. The CDR3 extends over 16 amino acids. CDR3 coding DNA: TGTGCCAGCAGTTACTCGAGCGGGTACGCTAATGAAAAACTGTTTTTT. It specifies CASSYSSGYANEKLFF.

The rearrangement uses TRBV28 and TRBJ2-7; D possibly corresponds to TRBD1 (6 bases). Germline values: CDR1 MDHEN, CDR2 SYDVKM. The CDR3 is 16 amino acids. Trimming shortened V by 5 bases and J by 0 bases, and 17 bases separated the two germline ends. The CDR3 DNA reads TGTGCCAGCAGTCCTCTCGGGGACATAGACTCCTACGAGCAGTACTTC. Protein: CASSPLGDIDSYEQYF.

V gene TRBV7-2 combines with J gene TRBJ2-7, with 8 bases matching TRBD1. This CDR3 comprises 15 residues. Losses at the gene ends were 6 bases for V and 5 bases for J; bases not matched to a gene: 12. Germline CDR1 and CDR2: SGHTA and FQGNSA. The CDR3 coding sequence is TGTGCCAGCAGTCCCGTCGGACAGGGACCCCACGAGCAGTACTTC. This gives the protein CASSPVGQGPHEQYF.

Note on this clone: A junction boundary mismatches the germline segment, possibly from a read error. The chain combines TRBV7-9 with TRBJ2-7; D possibly corresponds to TRBD2 (6 bases). Germline assignment: CDR1 SEHNR and CDR2 FQNEAQ (reference sequence). CDR3 length: 16 residues. The CDR3 coding sequence is TGTTCCAGCAGCCCACCGTTCGGGGGTAGCTCCTACGAGCAGTACTTC. Translated: CSSSPPFGGSSYEQYF.

This clone showed up just a few times. CDR3 loop: CAIRSTSDHNEQFF. The CDR3 DNA reads TGTGCCATCAGGTCTACTAGCGACCACAATGAGCAGTTCTTC. This chain uses TRBV10-3 with TRBJ2-1, with TRBD2 matching 7 bases. The CDR3 runs 14 residues. J lost 5 bases, V lost 6 bases, and 7 bases had no gene match. CDR1 and CDR2 from the germline V gene are ENHRY and SYGVKD.

The CDR3 DNA reads as TGTGCCAGCAGCCAAGTGGGGGGGCTCAACGAGCAGTACTTC. Its translation is CASSQVGGLNEQYF. The chain recombines TRBV14 with TRBJ2-5, with D perhaps matching TRBD2 (7 bases). Matching the DNA end better, TRBJ2-7 makes the J call doubtful. Looked up from germline, CDR1 is SGHDN and CDR2 is FVKESK. The CDR3 contains 14 residues.

The chain carries TRBV5-4 and TRBJ2-7; the D is unclear. This CDR3 has 14 amino acids. Germline values: CDR1 SGHNT, CDR2 YYREEE (reference sequence). V was pared by 2 bases and J by 1 base, with 10 bases between. DNA for the CDR3: TGTGCCAGCAGCTTCATCGACTCATCCTACGAGCAGTACTTC. Protein sequence: CASSFIDSSYEQYF.